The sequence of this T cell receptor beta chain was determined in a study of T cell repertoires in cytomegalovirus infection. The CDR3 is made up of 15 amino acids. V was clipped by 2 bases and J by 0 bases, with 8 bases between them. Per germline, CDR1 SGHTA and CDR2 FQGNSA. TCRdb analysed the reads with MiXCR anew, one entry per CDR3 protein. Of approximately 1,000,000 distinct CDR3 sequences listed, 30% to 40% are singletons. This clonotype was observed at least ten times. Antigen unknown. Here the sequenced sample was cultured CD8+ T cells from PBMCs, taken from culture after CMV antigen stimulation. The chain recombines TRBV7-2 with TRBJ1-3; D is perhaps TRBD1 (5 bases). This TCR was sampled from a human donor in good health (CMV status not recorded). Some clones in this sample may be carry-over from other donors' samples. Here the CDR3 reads CASSLQGSSGNTIYF. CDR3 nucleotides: TGTGCCAGCAGCTTACAGGGAAGCTCTGGAAACACCATATATTTT.